These 11 T cell receptor beta chains were sequenced from one sample in a study of shared clonotypes between healthy human individuals. The protocol was immunoSEQ multiplex PCR, while the TCRdb copy is restricted to in-frame clones and leaves out a portion. The sample carries a few million clones, roughly 95% recorded once. Naive CD8 cells lacked CD45RO and underwent positive selection for CCR7, leaving out terminally differentiated effector memory CD45RA+ cells. Sequences were obtained from naive CD8+ T cells from PBMCs. The receptors derive from a young man in good health. Some clones in this sample may be carry-over from other donors' samples.

The genes are TRBV5-1 and TRBJ2-1, with TRBD1 matching over 9 bases. This CDR3 has 15 amino acids. Unmatched junction bases numbered 6, after V lost 4 bases and J lost 4 bases. CDR1 and CDR2 (germline): SGHRS, YFSETQ. For the CDR3, the DNA is TGCGCCAGCAGCCCTAGACAGGGGGTGTACAATGAGCAGTTCTTC. Amino acid sequence: CASSPRQGVYNEQFF.

The gene calls are TRBV19 and TRBJ1-5, with TRBD1 matching over 7 bases. J lost 3 bases, V lost 5 bases, and 10 bases had no gene match. The length of the CDR3 is 16 residues. Germline V gene data show CDR1 as LNHDA and CDR2 as SQIVND (reference sequence). CDR3 loop: CASSFIRDSYNQPQHF. The CDR3 DNA reads as TGTGCCAGTAGTTTTATCCGGGACAGCTACAATCAGCCCCAGCATTTT.

This chain links TRBV28 with TRBJ1-4; D is unresolved. Per germline, CDR1 MDHEN and CDR2 SYDVKM. CDR3 length: 13 residues. The V end was cut by 7 bases, the J end by 1 base, with 7 bases between. CDR3 residues: CASTKLTNEKLFF. DNA of the CDR3: TGTGCCAGCACAAAGTTAACTAATGAAAAACTGTTTTTT.

The chain uses TRBV15 and TRBJ1-1; a weak D match, TRBD1 (6 bases). The CDR3 loop spans 14 amino acids. Germline V CDR1 and CDR2: LNHNV, YYDKDF (reference sequence). Trimming left V 3 bases short and J 7 bases short, with 15 bases between. The chain's CDR3 is CATSRDRTVHEAFF. The DNA of the CDR3 is TGTGCCACCAGCAGGGATCGGACAGTACATGAAGCTTTCTTT. The full variable domain, in which reference TRBV15 and TRBJ1-1 provide the parts outside the CDR3, is DAMVIQNPRYQVTQFGKPVTLSCSQTLNHNVMYWYQQKSSQAPKLLFHYYDKDFNNEADTPDNFQSRRPNTSFCFLDIRSPGLGDTAMYLCATSRDRTVHEAFFGQGTRLTVV.

V gene TRBV28 combines with J gene TRBJ1-2; TRBD1 aligns across 8 bases. The germline V gene encodes CDR1 MDHEN and CDR2 SYDVKM. This CDR3 has 18 amino acids. The junction had 13 bases not matched to a gene; V was cut back by 4 bases and J by 0 bases. In DNA form, the CDR3 reads TGTGCCAGCAGTTCCACAACGAGGACAGGGAAAACTAACTATGGCTACACCTTC. Translated, it gives CASSSTTRTGKTNYGYTF.

Of note for this clone: Other DNA sequences in the sample encode the same CDR3. The V gene is TRBV6-5, the J gene TRBJ2-7; D call uncertain. Trimming took off 0 bases at V and 2 bases at J, with 5 bases between the two ends. CDR1 is MNHEY and CDR2 is SVGAGI in the germline V gene. The CDR3 consists of 13 residues. The CDR3 bases are TGTGCCAGCAGTTACTCCGAGGCCTACGAGCAGTACTTC. This codes for CASSYSEAYEQYF.

J is TRBJ1-3 and V is TRBV7-6; possible D gene TRBD1, 6 bases. Germline-derived CDR1 and CDR2 are SGHVS and FNYEAQ. Trimming stripped 3 bases from V and 0 bases from J, with 9 bases between. The CDR3 has 15 residues. The CDR3 protein is CASSLSRGSGNTIYF. In nucleotides, the CDR3 is TGTGCCAGCAGCTTGAGCAGGGGCTCTGGAAACACCATATATTTT.

The chain uses TRBV5-1 and TRBJ1-4; no reliable D call. Germline CDR1 SGHRS, CDR2 YFSETQ. V lost 9 bases, J lost 3 bases, and 15 bases lay in between. The CDR3 length is 14 residues. In DNA form, the CDR3 reads TGCGCCACCGACCCCTCGACCCCTAATGAAAAACTGTTTTTT. As protein: CATDPSTPNEKLFF.

The gene calls are TRBV15 and TRBJ1-4, with D unresolved. V shed 8 bases and J shed 0 bases, with 13 bases lying between them. Germline CDR1 LNHNV, CDR2 YYDKDF (reference sequence). The CDR3 contains 15 residues. CDR3 sequence: CATRTRRATNEKLFF. The CDR3 DNA reads as TGTGCCACCCGGACGAGAAGAGCAACTAATGAAAAACTGTTTTTT.

On this clone itself: The sample contains more than one DNA sequence encoding this CDR3. The chain recombines TRBV7-9 with TRBJ1-1, with 8 bases matching TRBD1. Germline assignment: CDR1 SEHNR and CDR2 FQNEAQ (reference sequence). J gave up 0 bases and V 5 bases, and 5 bases lay outside the gene matches. The CDR3 length is 15 residues. This CDR3 is CASSPRTGLNTEAFF. For the CDR3, the DNA is TGTGCCAGCAGCCCTCGGACAGGGTTGAACACTGAAGCTTTCTTT.

The rearrangement uses TRBV28 and TRBJ2-3; 12 bases agree with TRBD1. From germline, CDR1 is MDHEN and CDR2 SYDVKM. The CDR3 runs to 16 residues. V trimming: 4 bases; J trimming: 5 bases; junction bases outside the gene matches: 7. CDR3 nucleotides: TGTGCCAGCAGTTCTGGGACAGGGGGCGCGCTAGATACGCAGTATTTT. Residues: CASSSGTGGALDTQYF.